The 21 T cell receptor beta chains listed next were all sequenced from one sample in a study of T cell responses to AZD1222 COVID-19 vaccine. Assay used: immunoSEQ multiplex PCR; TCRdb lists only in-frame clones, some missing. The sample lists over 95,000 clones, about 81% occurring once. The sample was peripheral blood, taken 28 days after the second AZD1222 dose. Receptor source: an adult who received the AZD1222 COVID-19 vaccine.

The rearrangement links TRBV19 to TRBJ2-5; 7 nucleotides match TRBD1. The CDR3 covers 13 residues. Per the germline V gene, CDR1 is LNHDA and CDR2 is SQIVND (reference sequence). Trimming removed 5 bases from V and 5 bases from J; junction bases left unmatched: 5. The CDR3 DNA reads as TGTGCCAGTAGTGGGACAGCTCTGGAGACCCAGTACTTC. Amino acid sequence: CASSGTALETQYF.

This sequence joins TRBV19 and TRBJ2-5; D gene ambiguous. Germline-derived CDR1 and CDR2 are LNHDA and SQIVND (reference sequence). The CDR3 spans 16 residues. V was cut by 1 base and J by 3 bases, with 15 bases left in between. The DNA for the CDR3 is TGTGCCAGTAGTATAGCTGGGGTGAGCGTCGAAGAGACCCAGTACTTC. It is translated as CASSIAGVSVEETQYF. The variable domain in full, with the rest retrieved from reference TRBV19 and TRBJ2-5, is DGGITQSPKYLFRKEGQNVTLSCEQNLNHDAMYWYRQDPGQGLRLIYYSQIVNDFQKGDIAEGYSVSREKKESFPLTVTSAQKNPTAFYLCASSIAGVSVEETQYFGPGTRLLVL.

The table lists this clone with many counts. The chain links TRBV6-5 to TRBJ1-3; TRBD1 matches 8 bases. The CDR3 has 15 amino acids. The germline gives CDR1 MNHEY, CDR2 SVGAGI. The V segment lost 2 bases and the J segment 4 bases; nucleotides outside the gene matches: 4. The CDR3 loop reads CASSYRTGSGNTIYF. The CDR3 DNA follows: TGTGCCAGCAGTTACCGGACAGGGTCCGGAAACACCATATATTTT.

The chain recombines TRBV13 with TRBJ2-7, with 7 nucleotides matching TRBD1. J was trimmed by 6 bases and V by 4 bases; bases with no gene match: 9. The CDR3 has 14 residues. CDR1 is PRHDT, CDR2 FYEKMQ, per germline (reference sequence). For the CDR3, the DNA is TGTGCCAGCAGCTCGGGGACAGCCCTCGGCGAGCAGTACTTC. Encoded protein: CASSSGTALGEQYF.

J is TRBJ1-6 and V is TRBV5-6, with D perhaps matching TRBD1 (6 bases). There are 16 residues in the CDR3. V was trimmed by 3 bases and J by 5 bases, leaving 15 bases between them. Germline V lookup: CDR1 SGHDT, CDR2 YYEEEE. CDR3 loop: CASSSTGRADNSPLHF. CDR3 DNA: TGTGCCAGCAGCTCTACAGGGCGGGCGGATAATTCACCCCTCCACTTT.

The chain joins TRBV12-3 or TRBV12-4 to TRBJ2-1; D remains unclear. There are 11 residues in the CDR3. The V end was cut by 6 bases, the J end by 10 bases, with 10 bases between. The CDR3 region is CASSRTGEQFF. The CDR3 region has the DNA TGTGCCAGCAGCCGAACGGGCGAGCAGTTCTTC.

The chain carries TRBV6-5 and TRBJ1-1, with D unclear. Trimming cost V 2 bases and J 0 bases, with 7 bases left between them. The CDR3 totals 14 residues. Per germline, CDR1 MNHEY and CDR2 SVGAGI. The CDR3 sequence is CASSYDQMNTEAFF. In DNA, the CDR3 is TGTGCCAGCAGTTACGATCAGATGAACACTGAAGCTTTCTTT.

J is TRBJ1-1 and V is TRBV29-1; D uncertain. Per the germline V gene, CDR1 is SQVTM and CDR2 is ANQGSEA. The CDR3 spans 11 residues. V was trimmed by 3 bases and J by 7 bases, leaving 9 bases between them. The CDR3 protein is CSVEYGDEAFF. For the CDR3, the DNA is TGCAGCGTTGAGTACGGGGATGAAGCTTTCTTT.

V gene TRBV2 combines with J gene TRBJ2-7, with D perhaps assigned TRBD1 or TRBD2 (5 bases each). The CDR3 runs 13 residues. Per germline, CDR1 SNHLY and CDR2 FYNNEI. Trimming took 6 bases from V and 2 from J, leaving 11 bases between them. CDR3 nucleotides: TGTGCCAGCAGCGGGACGCTGGCCTACGAGCAGTACTTC. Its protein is CASSGTLAYEQYF.

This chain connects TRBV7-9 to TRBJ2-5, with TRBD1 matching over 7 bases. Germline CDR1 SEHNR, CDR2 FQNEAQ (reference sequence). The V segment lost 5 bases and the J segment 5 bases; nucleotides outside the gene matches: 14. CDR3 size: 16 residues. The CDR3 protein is CASSPGTASFTETQYF. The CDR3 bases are TGTGCCAGCAGCCCAGGGACAGCTTCATTTACGGAGACCCAGTACTTC.

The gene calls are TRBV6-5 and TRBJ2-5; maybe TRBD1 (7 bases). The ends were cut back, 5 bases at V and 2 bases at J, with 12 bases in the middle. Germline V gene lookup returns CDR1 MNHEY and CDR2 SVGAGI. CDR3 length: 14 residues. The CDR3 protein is CASSHGGQQETQYF. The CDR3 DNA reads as TGTGCCAGCAGTCACGGGGGACAGCAAGAGACCCAGTACTTC.

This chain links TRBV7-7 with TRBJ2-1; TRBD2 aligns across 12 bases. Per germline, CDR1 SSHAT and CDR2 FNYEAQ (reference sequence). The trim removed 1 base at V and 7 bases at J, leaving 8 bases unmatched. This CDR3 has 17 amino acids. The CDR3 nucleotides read TGTGCCAGCAGCTTAGGGTCCGCACTAGCGGGAGGTAATGAGCAGTTCTTC. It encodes CASSLGSALAGGNEQFF.

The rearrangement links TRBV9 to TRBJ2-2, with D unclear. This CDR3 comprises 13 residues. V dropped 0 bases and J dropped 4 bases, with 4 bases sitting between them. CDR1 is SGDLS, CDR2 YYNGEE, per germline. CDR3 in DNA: TGTGCCAGCAGCGTAGTCCTCACCGGGGAGCTGTTTTTT. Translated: CASSVVLTGELFF.

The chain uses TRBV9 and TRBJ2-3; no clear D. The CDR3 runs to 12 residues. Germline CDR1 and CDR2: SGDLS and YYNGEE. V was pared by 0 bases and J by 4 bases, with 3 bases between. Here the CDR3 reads CASSVVPDTQYF. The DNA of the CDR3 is TGTGCCAGCAGCGTAGTTCCAGATACGCAGTATTTT. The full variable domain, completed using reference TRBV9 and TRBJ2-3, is DSGVTQTPKHLITATGQRVTLRCSPRSGDLSVYWYQQSLDQGLQFLIQYYNGEERAKGNILERFSAQQFPDLHSELNLSSLELGDSALYFCASSVVPDTQYFGPGTRLTVL.

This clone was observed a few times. The CDR3 spells CASSLGNQPQHF. The CDR3 DNA sequence: TGTGCCAGCAGCCTCGGGAATCAGCCCCAGCATTTT. The V and J genes are TRBV2 and TRBJ1-5, with unresolved D. The CDR3 covers 12 residues. V was cut by 6 bases and J by 4 bases, with 7 bases left in between. Per the germline V gene, CDR1 is SNHLY and CDR2 is FYNNEI.

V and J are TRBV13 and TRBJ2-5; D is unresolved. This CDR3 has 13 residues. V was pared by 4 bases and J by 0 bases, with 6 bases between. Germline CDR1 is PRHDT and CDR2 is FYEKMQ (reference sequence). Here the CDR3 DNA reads TGTGCCAGCAGCTCACACTACCAAGAGACCCAGTACTTC. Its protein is CASSSHYQETQYF.

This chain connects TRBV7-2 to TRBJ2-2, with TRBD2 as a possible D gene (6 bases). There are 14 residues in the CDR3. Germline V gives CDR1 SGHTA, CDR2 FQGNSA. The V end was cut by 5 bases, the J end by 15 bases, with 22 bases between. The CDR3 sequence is CASSQGAEGFMMFF. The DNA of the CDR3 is TGTGCCAGCAGCCAAGGGGCGGAGGGATTTATGATGTTTTTT.

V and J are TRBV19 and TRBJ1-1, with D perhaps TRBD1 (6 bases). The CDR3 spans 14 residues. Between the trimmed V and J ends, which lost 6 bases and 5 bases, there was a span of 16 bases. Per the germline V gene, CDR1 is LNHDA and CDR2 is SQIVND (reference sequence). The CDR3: CASRVVQGGTEAFF. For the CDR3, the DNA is TGTGCCAGTAGAGTGGTACAGGGAGGGACTGAAGCTTTCTTT.

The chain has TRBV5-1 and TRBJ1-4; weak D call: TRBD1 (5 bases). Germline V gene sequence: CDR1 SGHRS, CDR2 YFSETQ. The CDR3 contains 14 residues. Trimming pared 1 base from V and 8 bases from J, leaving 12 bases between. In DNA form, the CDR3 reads TGCGCCAGCAGCTTGAGGGGCTTGGGCGAAAAACTGTTTTTT. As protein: CASSLRGLGEKLFF.

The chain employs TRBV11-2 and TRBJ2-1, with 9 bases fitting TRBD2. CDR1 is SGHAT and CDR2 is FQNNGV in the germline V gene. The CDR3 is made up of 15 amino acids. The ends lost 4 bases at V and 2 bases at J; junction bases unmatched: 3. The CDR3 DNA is TGTGCCAGCAGCTGGGGCGGGAGGGCCTACAATGAGCAGTTCTTC. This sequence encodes CASSWGGRAYNEQFF.

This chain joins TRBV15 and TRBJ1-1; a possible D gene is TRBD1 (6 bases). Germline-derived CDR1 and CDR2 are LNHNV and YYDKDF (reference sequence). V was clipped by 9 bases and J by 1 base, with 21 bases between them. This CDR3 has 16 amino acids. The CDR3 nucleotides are TGTGCCACGTGGGACTCAGGGGACTGGGCGAACACTGAAGCTTTCTTT. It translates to CATWDSGDWANTEAFF. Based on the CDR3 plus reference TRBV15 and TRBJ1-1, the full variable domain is DAMVIQNPRYQVTQFGKPVTLSCSQTLNHNVMYWYQQKSSQAPKLLFHYYDKDFNNEADTPDNFQSRRPNTSFCFLDIRSPGLGDTAMYLCATWDSGDWANTEAFFGQGTRLTVV.